The 11 T cell receptor beta chains below were found in one sample sequenced in a study of regulatory T cells in long-lasting Graves disease. The sample's time point: persistent/refractory GD, antithyroid drugs over 5 years with positive TRAb. PBMCs provided the RNA from which the TCR library was made. Construction of TCR beta libraries relied on iRepertoire HTBI primers and on Arm-PCR targeting CDR3 regions. TCRdb reprocessed the multiplex PCR reads with MiXCR, giving one entry per CDR3 protein. This sample has about 400,000 distinct CDR3 sequences, with 20% found just once. The sequencing used peripheral blood mononuclear cells (PBMCs), collected when the disease was refractory, from a patient treated with antithyroid drugs. The receptor set was obtained from a female donor with Graves disease.

This clonotype appeared many times. V and J are TRBV7-2 and TRBJ2-7; D gene unclear. This CDR3 has 14 amino acids. Germline loops: CDR1 SGHTA, CDR2 FQGNSA. With 6 bases removed from V and 2 bases from J, the gap between germline ends came to 14 bases. Written as DNA, the CDR3 is TGTGCCAGCAGATCAGACCCGGGCCCCTACGAGCAGTACTTC. Its protein is CASRSDPGPYEQYF.

This clonotype occurred a few times. The chain has TRBV12-3 or TRBV12-4 and TRBJ2-1; D is ambiguous. The CDR3 totals 14 residues. V gave up 3 bases and J gave up 3 bases, with 9 bases separating them. The CDR3 DNA reads as TGTGCCAGCAGTTTTTCAGACCACTACAATGAGCAGTTCTTC. This sequence encodes CASSFSDHYNEQFF.

This clonotype turned up a few times. The chain carries TRBV5-4 and TRBJ2-5, with D hard to call. The germline CDR1 and CDR2 sequences are SGHNT and YYREEE (reference sequence). V lost 0 bases and J lost 4, with 7 bases in between. CDR3 size: 13 residues. The CDR3 DNA sequence: TGTGCCAGCAGCTTGGCCTTTTCAGAGACCCAGTACTTC. Translating it yields CASSLAFSETQYF.

The J gene is TRBJ2-7, the V gene TRBV12-3 or TRBV12-4; 9 bases align to TRBD2. The CDR3 sequence is 16 residues long. Trimming removed 2 bases from V and 5 bases from J; junction bases left unmatched: 10. This CDR3 is CASSLILREGSHEQYF. The CDR3 bases are TGTGCCAGCAGTTTAATTCTGCGGGAGGGTTCCCACGAGCAGTACTTC.

This clonotype turned up a few times. V gene TRBV4-2 combines with J gene TRBJ2-7; D is unresolved. The V end lost 2 bases, the J end lost 3 bases, and 17 bases lay between the germline ends. The germline gives CDR1 LGHNA, CDR2 YNFKEQ. The CDR3 has 16 residues. CDR3 loop: CASSQPEKGSNYEQYF. CDR3 nucleotide sequence: TGTGCCAGCAGCCAACCAGAAAAAGGGTCCAACTACGAGCAGTACTTC.

The genes are TRBV27 and TRBJ1-1, with 8 bases aligning to TRBD1. The length of the CDR3 is 15 residues. The V and J ends lost 7 bases and 0 bases, in that order; junction bases with no gene match: 7. The germline V gene encodes CDR1 MNHEY and CDR2 SMNVEV (reference sequence). This CDR3 reads CASIKSGGLNTEAFF. The CDR3 region has the DNA TGTGCCAGCATTAAATCAGGGGGCCTGAACACTGAAGCTTTCTTT.

This clonotype was detected ten times or more. The chain is built from TRBV7-8 and TRBJ1-1; maybe TRBD1 (6 bases). The CDR3 has 16 amino acids. V was trimmed by 1 base and J by 1 base, leaving 13 bases between them. Germline V CDR1 and CDR2: SGHVS, FQNEAQ. The CDR3 protein is CASSLVRGLSNTEAFF. DNA of the CDR3: TGTGCCAGCAGCTTAGTTCGGGGGCTCTCGAACACTGAAGCTTTCTTT.

This clonotype was picked up one time. An end of the junction does not agree with germline; a read error may underlie this. The chain recombines TRBV6-8 with TRBJ1-1; unclear D gene. The CDR3 runs to 18 residues. Germline V gene sequence: CDR1 MNHGY, CDR2 SAAAGT. The CDR3 DNA reads as TGTGCCAGCAGTTACGATCCAAATCCGCGGGGATTGAACACTGAGGCTTTCTTT. Its translation is CASSYDPNPRGLNTEAFF.

This clonotype was seen ten or more times. The chain has TRBV10-3 and TRBJ2-5, with D maybe TRBD1 (5 bases). V gave up 3 bases and J gave up 2 bases, with 10 bases separating them. This CDR3 is built from 14 residues. CDR1 is ENHRY, CDR2 SYGVKD, per germline. The CDR3 reads CAISDRRGQETQYF. The CDR3 nucleotides read TGTGCCATCAGTGATAGAAGGGGACAAGAGACCCAGTACTTC.

The CDR3 sequence is CASSLALAAANYGYTF. Written as DNA, the CDR3 is TGTGCCAGCAGCTTAGCGCTGGCAGCTGCTAACTATGGCTACACCTTC. The chain employs TRBV7-9 and TRBJ1-2, with no clear D. The V gene lost 0 bases and the J gene lost 0 bases, with 11 bases spanning the gap. Germline CDR1 is SEHNR and CDR2 is FQNEAQ (reference sequence). This CDR3 has 16 amino acids. Combining the CDR3 with reference TRBV7-9 and TRBJ1-2 gives the whole variable domain DTGVSQNPRHKITKRGQNVTFRCDPISEHNRLYWYRQTLGQGPEFLTYFQNEAQLEKSRLLSDRFSAERPKGSFSTLEIQRTEQGDSAMYLCASSLALAAANYGYTFGSGTRLTVV.

In its sample, this clonotype was seen many times. The V call is TRBV28, the J call TRBJ2-3; 10 positions match TRBD2. The CDR3 spans 16 residues. CDR1 and CDR2 from the germline V gene are MDHEN and SYDVKM. The junction had 7 bases not matched to a gene; V was cut back by 3 bases and J by 4 bases. Here the CDR3 DNA reads TGTGCCAGCAGTTTCGTCCTAGCGGGAGCGCCAGATACGCAGTATTTT. It yields the protein CASSFVLAGAPDTQYF.